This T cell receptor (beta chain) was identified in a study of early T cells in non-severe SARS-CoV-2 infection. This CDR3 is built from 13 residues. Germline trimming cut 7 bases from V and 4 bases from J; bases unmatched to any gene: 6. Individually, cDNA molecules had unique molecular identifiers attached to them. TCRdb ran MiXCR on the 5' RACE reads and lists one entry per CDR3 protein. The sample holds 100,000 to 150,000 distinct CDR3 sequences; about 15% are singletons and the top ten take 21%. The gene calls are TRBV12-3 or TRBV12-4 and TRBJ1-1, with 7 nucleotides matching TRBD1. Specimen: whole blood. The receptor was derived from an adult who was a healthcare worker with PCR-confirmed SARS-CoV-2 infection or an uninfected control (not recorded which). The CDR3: CASNPTGSTEAFF. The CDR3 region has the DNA TGTGCCAGCAATCCGACAGGGTCCACTGAAGCTTTCTTT.